The 21 T cell receptor beta chains given below trace back to one sample, sequenced in a study of blood T cell repertoires in COVID-19. Method: immunoSEQ multiplex PCR; TCRdb's copy keeps in-frame clones and lacks some. The data hold just under 300,000 clones, with around 86% observed a single time. The sequencing input was peripheral blood. The receptors come from a man in his 70s with acute or convalescent COVID-19.

The chain recombines TRBV3-1 (or the pseudogene TRBV3-2) with TRBJ2-7; D not resolved. The germline gives CDR1 LGHDT, CDR2 YNNKEL (reference sequence). The CDR3 extends over 13 amino acids. The V end lost 3 bases, the J end lost 2 bases, and 8 bases lay between the germline ends. The CDR3 here is CASSHLTTYEQYF. In nucleotides, the CDR3 is TGTGCCAGCAGCCATCTCACAACCTACGAGCAGTACTTC.

V gene TRBV6-5 combines with J gene TRBJ1-1, with 7 bases matching TRBD1. There are 15 residues in the CDR3. V lost 5 bases, J lost 4 bases, and 10 bases stayed unmatched. Germline values: CDR1 MNHEY, CDR2 SVGAGI. CDR3 protein: CASSRDRARFTEAFF. CDR3 sequence (DNA): TGTGCCAGCAGTCGTGACAGGGCCAGGTTCACTGAAGCTTTCTTT.

This chain links TRBV10-3 with TRBJ2-5; 12 bases fit TRBD2. From germline, CDR1 is ENHRY and CDR2 SYGVKD. The CDR3 length is 17 residues. Losses at the gene ends were 0 bases for V and 5 bases for J; bases not matched to a gene: 7. The CDR3 loop reads CAISESPLAGGQETQYF. In nucleotides, the CDR3 is TGTGCCATCAGTGAGTCGCCCCTAGCGGGGGGGCAGGAGACCCAGTACTTC.

This clone showed up just once. The gene calls are TRBV29-1 and TRBJ2-5; TRBD2 aligns across 8 bases. The ends lost 8 bases at V and 0 bases at J; junction bases unmatched: 5. The CDR3 extends over 13 amino acids. The germline V gene encodes CDR1 SQVTM and CDR2 ANQGSEA. The CDR3 nucleotides read TGCAGCCTCCGGGGGGGCCACCAAGAGACCCAGTACTTC. Translation: CSLRGGHQETQYF.

The V gene is TRBV6-5, the J gene TRBJ1-2; D uncertain. Trimming cost V 7 bases and J 8 bases, with 20 bases left between them. The CDR3 spans 14 residues. CDR1 MNHEY and CDR2 SVGAGI come from the germline V gene. CDR3 DNA sequence: TGTGCCAGCACCCCATTGAGGGCAAGGAGAGGCTACACCTTC. Translation gives CASTPLRARRGYTF.

V gene TRBV25-1 combines with J gene TRBJ1-5; D is uncertain. The CDR3 runs 14 residues. Per germline, CDR1 MGHDK and CDR2 SYGVNS. V lost 6 bases and J lost 0, with 9 bases in between. In DNA form, the CDR3 reads TGTGCCAGCAGCTCAACTAGTAGCAATCAGCCCCAGCATTTT. Amino acids: CASSSTSSNQPQHF.

The CDR3 sequence: CASSNQMTGGNQPQHF. The CDR3 DNA sequence: TGTGCCAGCAGCAACCAAATGACAGGGGGCAATCAGCCCCAGCATTTT. J is TRBJ1-5 and V is TRBV6-2 or TRBV6-3, with TRBD1 matching over 8 bases. Germline CDR1 MNHEY, CDR2 SVGEGT. The CDR3 length is 16 residues. Germline trimming cut 6 bases from V and 2 bases from J; bases unmatched to any gene: 9.

V usage is TRBV9 and J usage is TRBJ1-3; D gene uncertain. Trimming shortened V by 4 bases and J by 0 bases, and 8 bases separated the two germline ends. This CDR3 contains 14 residues. Germline CDR1 is SGDLS and CDR2 is YYNGEE. CDR3 sequence: CASSRGFSGNTIYF. The CDR3 DNA follows: TGTGCCAGCAGCCGAGGGTTCTCTGGAAACACCATATATTTT.

The chain employs TRBV19 and TRBJ2-3; 12 bases are a match to TRBD2. The J segment lost 4 bases and the V segment lost 6 bases, leaving 8 bases of the junction unmatched. The germline V gene encodes CDR1 LNHDA and CDR2 SQIVND (reference sequence). The CDR3 runs 16 residues. CDR3 residues: CASSNQTSGSSDTQYF. CDR3 bases: TGTGCCAGTAGCAATCAGACTAGCGGGAGTTCAGATACGCAGTATTTT.

This chain connects TRBV5-1 to TRBJ1-1, with D perhaps matching TRBD1 (5 bases). V was shortened by 0 bases and J by 7 bases, with 16 bases between the two germline ends. Germline values: CDR1 SGHRS, CDR2 YFSETQ. This CDR3 is built from 15 residues. The CDR3 region is CASSLAPGGVGEAFF. The CDR3 DNA sequence: TGCGCCAGCAGCTTGGCCCCCGGGGGGGTAGGTGAAGCTTTCTTT.

J is TRBJ1-4 and V is TRBV4-3; weak D call: TRBD1 (5 bases). The CDR3 covers 15 residues. V was trimmed by 0 bases and J by 7 bases, leaving 12 bases between them. The germline V gene encodes CDR1 LGHNA and CDR2 YSLEER. The CDR3 sequence is CASSQDQGRGEKLFF. The DNA of the CDR3 is TGCGCCAGCAGCCAAGATCAAGGGAGGGGTGAAAAACTGTTTTTT.

V usage is TRBV7-2 and J usage is TRBJ2-1; the match to TRBD2 covers 11 bases. V gave up 1 base and J gave up 5 bases; unmatched junction bases: 4. In germline, CDR1 is SGHTA, CDR2 FQGNSA. This CDR3 has 16 amino acids. In nucleotides, the CDR3 is TGTGCCAGCAGCTTAGGGCGACTAGCGGGAAACAATGAGCAGTTCTTC. It codes for CASSLGRLAGNNEQFF.

The rearrangement uses TRBV6-2 or TRBV6-3 and TRBJ1-2; D is perhaps TRBD1 (6 bases). The CDR3 covers 15 residues. Germline V lookup: CDR1 MNHEY, CDR2 SVGEGT. V was cut by 4 bases and J by 9 bases, with 21 bases left in between. The CDR3 coding sequence is TGTGCCAGCAGTTCCGGGACAAGCGAACTATGGAGCTACACCTTC. Protein product: CASSSGTSELWSYTF.

V gene TRBV10-3 combines with J gene TRBJ1-2; tentative D call: TRBD1 (5 bases). Germline V gene sequence: CDR1 ENHRY, CDR2 SYGVKD. V shed 6 bases and J shed 0 bases, with 14 bases lying between them. The length of the CDR3 is 15 residues. In DNA form, the CDR3 reads TGTGCCATCAGGGCAGGGTCGGAAGCTAACTATGGCTACACCTTC. It specifies CAIRAGSEANYGYTF.

This rearrangement joins TRBV5-1 to TRBJ2-1; TRBD2 is a possible D gene (5 bases). Looked up from germline, CDR1 is SGHRS and CDR2 is YFSETQ. V dropped 4 bases and J dropped 0 bases, with 14 bases sitting between them. The CDR3 has 16 amino acids. Here the CDR3 DNA reads TGCGCCAGCAGCCCTCGTAGCGCTGGCTCCTACAATGAGCAGTTCTTC. Encoded protein: CASSPRSAGSYNEQFF.

This sequence joins TRBV5-6 and TRBJ2-7; D is perhaps TRBD1 (6 bases). V shed 3 bases and J shed 6 bases, with 19 bases lying between them. There are 15 residues in the CDR3. Germline assignment: CDR1 SGHDT and CDR2 YYEEEE. As DNA, the CDR3 is TGTGCCAGCAGCTGGGGGCACAGGGAACTCTTCGAGCAGTACTTC. Protein: CASSWGHRELFEQYF.

V is TRBV4-2 and J is TRBJ2-5, with a possible D match to TRBD1 (5 bases). V was trimmed by 0 bases and J by 2 bases, leaving 13 bases between them. This CDR3 has 16 amino acids. CDR1 is LGHNA and CDR2 is YNFKEQ in the germline V gene. The DNA of the CDR3 is TGTGCCAGCAGCCAAGAATATAGGAGACAGCAAGAGACCCAGTACTTC. Translated, it gives CASSQEYRRQQETQYF.

The chain joins TRBV14 to TRBJ2-7; D gene ambiguous. The CDR3 spans 12 residues. V lost 1 base and J lost 3, with 4 bases in between. The V gene's germline CDR1 is SGHDN and CDR2 FVKESK. CDR3 nucleotide sequence: TGTGCCAGCAGCCAAGGCTACTACGAGCAGTACTTC. Its translation: CASSQGYYEQYF.

The chain couples TRBV28 to TRBJ1-2, with TRBD1 matching 7 bases. Germline-derived CDR1 and CDR2 are MDHEN and SYDVKM. V was pared by 6 bases and J by 2 bases, with 3 bases of the junction left unmatched. The CDR3 has 13 amino acids. CDR3 residues: CASSVDRNYGYTF. The CDR3 bases are TGTGCCAGCAGCGTGGACAGGAACTATGGCTACACCTTC.

The chain joins TRBV19 to TRBJ1-2; D is uncertain. Trimming shortened V by 5 bases and J by 2 bases, and 18 bases separated the two germline ends. CDR1 is LNHDA and CDR2 is SQIVND in the germline V gene (reference sequence). CDR3 length: 16 amino acids. CDR3 nucleotides: TGTGCCAGTAGTCTACACCGGGGAGGACGGAACTATGGCTACACCTTC. It is translated as CASSLHRGGRNYGYTF.

The chain carries TRBV5-6 and TRBJ2-3; 10 nucleotides line up with TRBD2. Germline CDR1 and CDR2: SGHDT and YYEEEE. CDR3 length equals 15 residues. V lost 0 bases to trimming and J lost 6 bases; unmatched junction nucleotides: 4. The CDR3 sequence: CASSLVLAGVDTQYF. CDR3 DNA: TGTGCCAGCAGCTTGGTGCTAGCGGGGGTTGATACGCAGTATTTT.